This TCR beta chain was sequenced for a study of multiple sclerosis patients with progressive multifocal leukoencephalopathy. Time point: time of PML onset. Of note for this clone: What it binds is not known.

Repertoires were generated with immunoSEQ multiplex PCR, while TCRdb's copy carries only in-frame clones and drops some. The table records about 30,000 clones, 75% to 90% of them present only once. V dropped 5 bases and J dropped 7; count of bases not matched to a gene: 6. The CDR3 sequence is 14 residues long. Looked up from germline, CDR1 is MNHEY and CDR2 is SVGAGI. Whole-study results and caveats: Less diverse TRB repertoires were suggested in most PML patients.

The sample in question was PBMCs, obtained from a patient treated with natalizumab. The chain carries TRBV6-5 and TRBJ1-5; 9 bases map to TRBD1. The clonotype originates from a woman aged 30 to 39 with progressive multifocal leukoencephalopathy. The DNA for the CDR3 is TGTGCCAGCAGTCCCCGGACAGGGGTACAGCCCCAGCATTTT. The encoded protein is CASSPRTGVQPQHF.